A single sample gave rise to the 17 T cell receptor beta chains below, sequenced in a study of blood T cells in healthy people across ages (dated by TCRdb to between 2014 and 2017). Receptors were amplified or captured by 5' RACE. Sequencing took place on an Illumina HiSeq 2500. The second PCR ran for roughly 7 to 12 cycles and used a J-beta primer mix along with a sample-barcoded 5' primer. TCRdb passed the public sequencing reads through fastp at Q25 and MiXCR, retaining productive beta sequences. Merged by CDR3 protein, the rows form single entries marked with the most common genes and DNA. This sample holds about 1.6 million distinct CDR3 sequences; about 35% were observed only once. The top ten constitute roughly 10% of the sample. Sample: blood. The receptors were gathered from a woman aged 25-40 years in good health.

This clonotype has ten or more counts. The rearrangement joins TRBV18 to TRBJ2-1; 10 bases match TRBD1. Germline assignment: CDR1 KGHSH and CDR2 LQKENI. The ends lost 8 bases at V and 4 bases at J; junction bases unmatched: 8. The CDR3 length is 15 residues. The CDR3: CASSPPGQGYNEQFF. The CDR3 bases are TGTGCCAGCAGCCCCCCGGGACAGGGGTACAATGAGCAGTTCTTC. Supplemented by reference TRBV18 and TRBJ2-1, the full variable domain reads NAGVMQNPRHLVRRRGQEARLRCSPMKGHSHVYWYRQLPEEGLKFMVYLQKENIIDESGMPKERFSAEFPKEGPSILRIQQVVRGDSAAYFCASSPPGQGYNEQFFGPGTRLTVL.

This chain joins TRBV5-1 and TRBJ1-1, with a weak D call TRBD1 (6 bases). Trimming cost V 1 base and J 4 bases, with 14 bases left between them. CDR1 is SGHRS, CDR2 YFSETQ, per germline. The CDR3 spans 15 residues. CDR3 in amino acids: CASSLNDWGATEAFF. DNA for the CDR3: TGCGCCAGCAGCTTGAACGATTGGGGGGCCACTGAAGCTTTCTTT. The whole variable domain, filled in from reference TRBV5-1 and TRBJ1-1, reads KAGVTQTPRYLIKTRGQQVTLSCSPISGHRSVSWYQQTPGQGLQFLFEYFSETQRNKGNFPGRFSGRQFSNSRSEMNVSTLELGDSALYLCASSLNDWGATEAFFGQGTRLTVV.

The gene calls are TRBV5-6 and TRBJ2-7; D is possibly TRBD2 (6 bases). The germline V and J ends were trimmed by 2 bases and 2 bases, with 11 bases remaining between them. Per the germline V gene, CDR1 is SGHDT and CDR2 is YYEEEE. The CDR3 has 14 amino acids. The CDR3 spells CASSFGGMTYEQYF. The CDR3 DNA reads TGTGCCAGCAGCTTCGGAGGGATGACCTACGAGCAGTACTTC.

The gene calls are TRBV10-2 and TRBJ2-3; a possible D gene is TRBD2 (6 bases). The CDR3 runs to 14 residues. Germline V lookup: CDR1 WSHSY, CDR2 SAAADI. V was pared by 7 bases and J by 1 base, with 12 bases between. As DNA, the CDR3 is TGCGCCAGCACCCCCATAGCGGGCACAGATACGCAGTATTTT. Translated, it gives CASTPIAGTDTQYF.

This clonotype was detected many times. V gene TRBV4-1 combines with J gene TRBJ2-5, with 10 nucleotides matching TRBD2. The germline V gene encodes CDR1 MGHRA and CDR2 YSYEKL. Trimming removed 0 bases from V and 4 bases from J; junction bases left unmatched: 5. The CDR3 extends over 16 amino acids. CDR3 coding DNA: TGCGCCAGCAGCCAAGAAGGACTAGCGGCAGCAGAGACCCAGTACTTC. Protein sequence: CASSQEGLAAAETQYF.

This chain connects TRBV27 to TRBJ2-7; TRBD2 matches 7 bases. The J segment lost 5 bases and the V segment lost 6 bases, leaving 7 bases of the junction unmatched. Germline CDR1 reads MNHEY; CDR2 reads SMNVEV (reference sequence). The CDR3 has 13 amino acids. Here the CDR3 reads CASSWTSSNEQYF. DNA of the CDR3: TGTGCCAGCAGCTGGACTAGTTCAAACGAGCAGTACTTC.

The V gene is TRBV7-2, the J gene TRBJ1-1; D ambiguous. The V gene lost 5 bases and the J gene lost 5 bases, with 12 bases spanning the gap. CDR1 and CDR2 (germline): SGHTA, FQGNSA. This CDR3 spans 13 amino acids. The CDR3 protein is CASSHKDRTEAFF. The CDR3 DNA is TGTGCCAGCAGCCATAAGGATCGAACTGAAGCTTTCTTT.

The DNA of the CDR3 is TGTGCCAGCAGTAATAGCGGGAATGCGGTCGAGCAGTACTTC. Encoded protein: CASSNSGNAVEQYF. This rearrangement joins TRBV2 to TRBJ2-7; TRBD2 aligns across 8 bases. The CDR3 is 14 amino acids. Germline trimming cut 5 bases from V and 6 bases from J; bases unmatched to any gene: 9. The V gene's germline CDR1 is SNHLY and CDR2 FYNNEI.

This clonotype has just a few counts. At one of its ends the junction is not consistent with the germline gene, which may arise from a read error. The gene calls are TRBV5-1 and TRBJ2-7; D uncertain. Per the germline V gene, CDR1 is SGHRS and CDR2 is YFSETQ. The CDR3 contains 15 residues. CDR3 DNA: TGCGCCGGCAGCAAACCTGAAAATCCTTCCTACGAGCAGTACTTC. It encodes CAGSKPENPSYEQYF.

A remark on this clonotype: Given a much more abundant clone one base away, this may be a read error. This chain's CDR3 is CASSPLVGSSQYQETQYF. The CDR3 nucleotides read TGTGCCAGCAGCCCTCTCGTAGGTAGCAGCCAATACCAAGAGACCCAGTACTTC. V is TRBV4-2 and J is TRBJ2-5; D call uncertain. The V and J ends lost 4 bases and 0 bases respectively, with 21 bases between them. The CDR3 has 18 residues. Germline V gene data show CDR1 as LGHNA and CDR2 as YNFKEQ.

CDR3 bases: TGTGCCAGCAGTTTAGTGCCCGGGACTAGGGGTTTGAATGAGCAGTTCTTC. It is translated as CASSLVPGTRGLNEQFF. This chain uses TRBV12-3 or TRBV12-4 with TRBJ2-1; 8 positions match TRBD2. Losses at the gene ends were 1 base for V and 7 bases for J; bases not matched to a gene: 12. The CDR3 covers 17 residues.

This clonotype was recorded at least ten times. V is TRBV20-1 and J is TRBJ2-5; possibly TRBD1 for D (5 bases). Germline V lookup: CDR1 DFQATT, CDR2 SNEGSKA (reference sequence). The CDR3 runs to 15 residues. Trimming left V 3 bases short and J 0 bases short, with 14 bases between. The CDR3 loop reads CSARAATVNQETQYF. As DNA, the CDR3 is TGCAGTGCTAGGGCTGCGACAGTGAACCAAGAGACCCAGTACTTC.

This clonotype was counted ten times or more. The V and J genes are TRBV29-1 and TRBJ2-7, with D possibly TRBD2 on 6 matching bases. CDR3 length: 13 amino acids. With 4 bases removed from V and 3 bases from J, the gap between germline ends came to 13 bases. Per the germline V gene, CDR1 is SQVTM and CDR2 is ANQGSEA. The CDR3 region is CSVVVVGGYEQYF. Written as DNA, the CDR3 is TGCAGCGTTGTAGTCGTCGGGGGCTACGAGCAGTACTTC.

V usage is TRBV29-1 and J usage is TRBJ2-4; unclear D gene. Germline V gives CDR1 SQVTM, CDR2 ANQGSEA. This CDR3 comprises 11 residues. Trimming pared 1 base from V and 6 bases from J, leaving 4 bases between. CDR3 loop: CSVEGGNIQYF. CDR3 DNA: TGCAGCGTTGAAGGTGGAAACATTCAGTACTTC.

This chain connects TRBV20-1 to TRBJ1-6; TRBD1 matches at 9 bases. Germline V gene lookup returns CDR1 DFQATT and CDR2 SNEGSKA (reference sequence). The CDR3 has 14 residues. Trimming removed 6 bases from V and 6 bases from J; junction bases left unmatched: 6. The CDR3 loop reads CSAPRQGGNSPLHF. The DNA of the CDR3 is TGCAGTGCCCCCAGACAGGGGGGTAATTCACCCCTCCACTTT.

This CDR3 is CASMRDRGYEQYF. The CDR3 DNA sequence: TGTGCCAGCATGAGGGACAGGGGGTACGAGCAGTACTTC. The J gene is TRBJ2-7, the V gene TRBV2; 11 bases align to TRBD1. The germline gives CDR1 SNHLY, CDR2 FYNNEI. The CDR3 has 13 residues. Unmatched junction bases numbered 3, after V lost 7 bases and J lost 4 bases.

CDR3 sequence: CASSYSISRGLYEQYF. Written as DNA, the CDR3 is TGTGCCAGCAGTTACTCGATTTCGAGGGGGCTCTACGAGCAGTACTTC. The chain carries TRBV6-2 or TRBV6-3 and TRBJ2-7; 7 bases align to TRBD1. Germline V gives CDR1 MNHEY, CDR2 SVGEGT. This CDR3 has 16 amino acids. V was clipped by 0 bases and J by 3 bases; unmatched bases: 8.